These 22 T cell receptor beta chains came from one sample sequenced in a study of blood T cells in healthy people across ages. A J-beta primer mix and a sample-barcoded 5' primer were used in a second PCR of roughly 7 to 12 cycles. In TCRdb, the 5' RACE reads were re-called with MiXCR into one record per CDR3 protein. The sample shows about 2 million distinct CDR3 sequences, roughly 52% of them seen only once. Sequencing input: blood. These receptors were obtained from a woman aged 40 to 49 in good health.

Only a few counts were recorded for this clonotype. The chain has TRBV27 and TRBJ2-7; D gene unclear. Germline CDR1 reads MNHEY; CDR2 reads SMNVEV (reference sequence). V was cut by 10 bases and J by 5 bases, with 27 bases left in between. This CDR3 contains 16 residues. The CDR3 DNA reads TGTGCCACCCCCTTCAAAAAGGTCTGGCTTCCCAACGAGCAGTACTTC. This gives the protein CATPFKKVWLPNEQYF.

The chain employs TRBV7-6 and TRBJ1-6, with D possibly being TRBD1 (5 bases). This CDR3 is built from 18 residues. V lost 1 base to trimming and J lost 0 bases, with 13 bases between them. Germline loops: CDR1 SGHVS, CDR2 FNYEAQ. This CDR3 reads CASSLDRKSSSYNSPLHF. CDR3 DNA: TGTGCCAGCAGCTTAGACAGGAAATCGAGCTCCTATAATTCACCCCTCCACTTT.

CDR3 nucleotide sequence: TGTGCCAGCAGTCACGTTACGGGATCAGGGACCATAGCCAAAAACATTCAGTACTTC. Amino acid sequence: CASSHVTGSGTIAKNIQYF. The J gene is TRBJ2-4, the V gene TRBV6-2 or TRBV6-3; D may be TRBD1 or TRBD2 (5 bases each). V was clipped by 5 bases and J by 0 bases, with 23 bases between them. The germline V gene has CDR1 MNHEY and CDR2 SVGEGT. The CDR3 is 19 residues long.

This clonotype was picked up a small number of times. This rearrangement joins TRBV7-2 to TRBJ2-7, with 7 positions matching TRBD1. Germline CDR1 reads SGHTA; CDR2 reads FQGNSA. This CDR3 has 15 residues. Unmatched junction bases numbered 9, after V lost 5 bases and J lost 2 bases. The DNA of the CDR3 is TGTGCCAGCAGCCGAGACTCCGGGACAGCCTACGAGCAGTACTTC. Amino acids: CASSRDSGTAYEQYF.

This clonotype has only a few counts. V is TRBV4-2 and J is TRBJ2-1, with 10 positions matching TRBD2. CDR3 size: 19 residues. After removal of 0 bases from V and 3 bases from J, the junction contained 11 bases not matched to a gene. Germline V lookup: CDR1 LGHNA, CDR2 YNFKEQ. Written as DNA, the CDR3 is TGTGCCAGCAGCCAAGAAGTGGTAATAGCGGGGGGATTCTACAATGAGCAGTTCTTC. Its protein product is CASSQEVVIAGGFYNEQFF.

The chain couples TRBV20-1 to TRBJ2-7, with D maybe TRBD1 (5 bases). The V gene lost 4 bases and the J gene lost 2 bases, with 6 bases spanning the gap. CDR3 length equals 11 residues. Germline values: CDR1 DFQATT, CDR2 SNEGSKA (reference sequence). The DNA for the CDR3 is TGCAGTGCTACGGACACCTACGAGCAGTACTTC. Translating it yields CSATDTYEQYF.

This sequence joins TRBV11-1 and TRBJ2-5; TRBD1 agrees at 7 bases. CDR1 SGHAT and CDR2 FQDESV come from the germline V gene (reference sequence). The CDR3 runs to 13 residues. After removal of 5 bases from V and 4 bases from J, the junction contained 4 bases not matched to a gene. CDR3 residues: CASSIGTAETQYF. CDR3 bases: TGTGCCAGCAGCATTGGGACAGCAGAGACCCAGTACTTC.

A note on this clonotype: The junction and the germline gene differ at one end; a read error may be behind it. This chain joins TRBV7-8 and TRBJ2-4; tentative D call: TRBD2 (7 bases). The CDR3 is 17 amino acids. Germline V gene data show CDR1 as SGHVS and CDR2 as FQNEAQ. CDR3 loop: CASSLVGEGVAKDIQYF. CDR3 DNA sequence: TGTGCCAGCAGCTTAGTAGGGGAGGGGGTAGCCAAAGACATTCAGTACTTC. Supplemented by reference TRBV7-8 and TRBJ2-4, the full variable domain reads GAGVSQSPRYKVAKRGQDVALRCDPISGHVSLFWYQQALGQGPEFLTYFQNEAQLDKSGLPSDRFFAERPEGSVSTLKIQRTQQEDSAVYLCASSLVGEGVAKDIQYFGAGTRLSVL.

This clonotype was detected a few times. The chain employs TRBV15 and TRBJ2-5, with D perhaps matching TRBD1 (5 bases). This CDR3 has 15 amino acids. Germline V gene lookup returns CDR1 LNHNV and CDR2 YYDKDF (reference sequence). V shed 1 base and J shed 2 bases, with 11 bases lying between them. The CDR3 DNA follows: TGTGCCACCAGCAGAGCAGGGCAGATTCAAGAGACCCAGTACTTC. Amino acid sequence: CATSRAGQIQETQYF. Drawing the rest from reference TRBV15 and TRBJ2-5, the complete variable domain is DAMVIQNPRYQVTQFGKPVTLSCSQTLNHNVMYWYQQKSSQAPKLLFHYYDKDFNNEADTPDNFQSRRPNTSFCFLDIRSPGLGDTAMYLCATSRAGQIQETQYFGPGTRLLVL.

The chain combines TRBV4-2 with TRBJ2-5; 16 nucleotides align to TRBD2. The CDR3 loop spans 17 amino acids. Germline V gene lookup returns CDR1 LGHNA and CDR2 YNFKEQ. Trimming took 3 bases from V and 6 from J; bases not matched to a gene: 7. The CDR3 nucleotides read TGTGCCAGCAGCCAGGGGACTAGCGGGGGGGCCTTGAAGACCCAGTACTTC. Amino acids: CASSQGTSGGALKTQYF.

The chain employs TRBV4-1 and TRBJ2-7, with TRBD2 matching over 9 bases. V lost 0 bases, J lost 7 bases, and 13 bases stayed unmatched. Germline V gene lookup returns CDR1 MGHRA and CDR2 YSYEKL. This CDR3 has 17 amino acids. As DNA, the CDR3 is TGCGCCAGCAGCCAAGAGAGGGCGGGGGGGCCCTACAATGAGCAGTACTTC. Translating it yields CASSQERAGGPYNEQYF.

CDR3 in amino acids: CASSLGQARPSYGYTF. The CDR3 nucleotides are TGCGCCAGCAGCCTGGGACAGGCCCGGCCCTCCTATGGCTACACCTTC. The chain uses TRBV5-1 and TRBJ1-2; 8 positions match TRBD1. The junction had 12 bases not matched to a gene; V was cut back by 4 bases and J by 4 bases. Germline CDR1 is SGHRS and CDR2 is YFSETQ. This CDR3 has 16 residues. Supplemented by reference TRBV5-1 and TRBJ1-2, the full variable domain reads KAGVTQTPRYLIKTRGQQVTLSCSPISGHRSVSWYQQTPGQGLQFLFEYFSETQRNKGNFPGRFSGRQFSNSRSEMNVSTLELGDSALYLCASSLGQARPSYGYTFGSGTRLTVV.

This chain joins TRBV18 and TRBJ2-5, with a tentative D call TRBD2 (6 bases). This CDR3 comprises 16 residues. Germline CDR1 KGHSH, CDR2 LQKENI. V was pared by 6 bases and J by 9 bases, with 26 bases between. CDR3 in DNA: TGTGCCAGCTCCGAGAATAGCGGACGCGTGGGTACGGCCCAGTACTTC. Amino acids: CASSENSGRVGTAQYF.

This clonotype appeared a few times. The V and J genes are TRBV20-1 and TRBJ2-7; possible D gene TRBD1, 6 bases. CDR3 length equals 13 residues. From germline, CDR1 is DFQATT and CDR2 SNEGSKA (reference sequence). V shed 6 bases and J shed 3 bases, with 15 bases lying between them. CDR3: CSAWPTGRYEQYF. DNA of the CDR3: TGCAGTGCCTGGCCGACAGGACGCTACGAGCAGTACTTC.

The chain combines TRBV28 with TRBJ1-1; D is ambiguous. The germline V and J ends were trimmed by 7 bases and 7 bases, with 7 bases remaining between them. Germline lookup yields CDR1 MDHEN and CDR2 SYDVKM. The CDR3 loop spans 10 amino acids. The CDR3 region is CASKRFEAFF. DNA for the CDR3: TGTGCCAGCAAGAGGTTTGAAGCTTTCTTT.

A single count supports this clonotype. V usage is TRBV3-1 and J usage is TRBJ1-1, with 7 bases fitting TRBD1. The junction had 7 bases not matched to a gene; V was cut back by 4 bases and J by 5 bases. This CDR3 has 14 residues. Per the germline V gene, CDR1 is LGHDT and CDR2 is YNNKEL (reference sequence). Written as DNA, the CDR3 is TGTGCCAGCAGCCGACAGGGAGATGGGACTGAAGCTTTCTTT. It specifies CASSRQGDGTEAFF.

CDR3 nucleotide sequence: TGTGCCAGCAGTCAGGGGCCCTCCGCGGGTGGCTACACCTTC. It is translated as CASSQGPSAGGYTF. The V gene is TRBV2, the J gene TRBJ1-2, with TRBD1 as a possible D gene (6 bases). Germline loops: CDR1 SNHLY, CDR2 FYNNEI. V was clipped by 5 bases and J by 7 bases, with 17 bases between them. The CDR3 is 14 residues long.

The CDR3 DNA sequence: TGCGCCAGCAGCCGCGCGGACCGGGACAGGCAGTTCTTC. It encodes CASSRADRDRQFF. V usage is TRBV4-3 and J usage is TRBJ2-1, with 7 nucleotides matching TRBD1. This CDR3 comprises 13 residues. Germline loops: CDR1 LGHNA, CDR2 YSLEER. The V gene end was trimmed by 4 bases and the J gene end by 12 bases; junction bases not matched to a gene: 9.

V usage is TRBV20-1 and J usage is TRBJ2-4, with unresolved D. The CDR3 consists of 11 residues. Germline V lookup: CDR1 DFQATT, CDR2 SNEGSKA (reference sequence). Trimming stripped 6 bases from V and 12 bases from J, with 15 bases between. This CDR3 reads CSASPGQSQYF. CDR3 in DNA: TGCAGTGCCAGCCCTGGGCAGAGTCAGTACTTC.

V usage is TRBV2 and J usage is TRBJ1-5, with no clear D. Germline V gene data show CDR1 as SNHLY and CDR2 as FYNNEI. The CDR3 is 12 amino acids. Trimming left V 4 bases short and J 6 bases short, with 7 bases between. CDR3 sequence: CASSAEGQPQHF. CDR3 sequence (DNA): TGTGCCAGCAGTGCCGAGGGTCAGCCCCAGCATTTT.

V gene TRBV12-3 or TRBV12-4 combines with J gene TRBJ1-1; TRBD1 matches 9 bases. The CDR3 covers 16 residues. J lost 4 bases, V lost 7 bases, and 13 bases had no gene match. CDR3 bases: TGTGCCAGCACCGGGGGACAGGGCCCCTACCTCACTGAAGCTTTCTTT. This codes for CASTGGQGPYLTEAFF.

The chain combines TRBV12-3 or TRBV12-4 with TRBJ2-7, with TRBD2 matching 8 bases. V gave up 2 bases and J gave up 7 bases; unmatched junction bases: 10. The CDR3 contains 15 residues. The CDR3 bases are TGTGCCAGCAGTTTACGTGGAGGTAGCGGGGATGAGCAGTACTTC. Protein: CASSLRGGSGDEQYF.